This is a list of T cell receptor beta chains from one sample in a study of T cell responses to AZD1222 COVID-19 vaccine. The method was immunoSEQ multiplex PCR; TCRdb's version includes in-frame clones alone and lacks a portion of them. The sample yields around 64,000 clones, about 80% seen once. Source: peripheral blood, taken 28 days after the second AZD1222 dose. Receptors were obtained from an adult who received the AZD1222 COVID-19 vaccine. Both conserved end residues are part of each CDR3. The D gene is left open where the match is weak. Clone size is not always given. Where it is, it says once, few, many or a class for expanded clones.

v_call	clone_size	d_call	j_call	cdr3_aa	cdr3_nt
TRBV28	NA	NA	TRBJ2-2	CASSLAGMGNTGELFF	TGTGCCAGCAGTTTAGCAGGGATGGGTAACACCGGGGAGCTGTTTTTT
TRBV12-3/TRBV12-4	few	NA	TRBJ2-7	CASASRGGYEQYF	TGTGCCAGCGCCTCCCGTGGGGGCTACGAGCAGTACTTC
TRBV19	NA	NA	TRBJ1-5	CASSIEWGQPQHF	TGTGCCAGTAGTATAGAGTGGGGTCAGCCCCAGCATTTT
TRBV2	NA	NA	TRBJ1-5	CASSDSKPQHF	TGTGCCAGCAGTGATAGCAAGCCCCAGCATTTT
TRBV7-2	NA	NA	TRBJ1-5	CASSREVYRGRSNQPQHF	TGTGCCAGCAGCAGGGAAGTATATCGGGGGAGGAGCAATCAGCCCCAGCATTTT
TRBV4-2	NA	TRBD1	TRBJ2-7	CATRHDDWGTGKPYEQYF	TGTGCCACCCGCCACGACGACTGGGGGACAGGCAAACCTTACGAGCAGTACTTC
TRBV19	NA	TRBD2	TRBJ2-7	CASRRSSGGTYGEQYF	TGTGCCAGTAGACGATCGAGCGGGGGAACGTACGGCGAGCAGTACTTC
TRBV5-1	once	NA	TRBJ1-4	CASRLGGVPEKLFF	TGCGCCAGCAGGCTGGGGGGGGTCCCTGAAAAACTGTTTTTT
TRBV7-6	NA	NA	TRBJ2-6	CASSAAGSSGANVLTF	TGTGCCAGCAGCGCCGCCGGGAGCTCTGGGGCCAACGTCCTGACTTTC
TRBV9	once	TRBD1	TRBJ1-2	CASSVGGTGNYGYTF	TGTGCCAGCAGCGTTGGAGGGACAGGGAATTATGGCTACACCTTC
TRBV19	NA	NA	TRBJ1-1	CASSIVGTNTEAFF	TGTGCCAGTAGTATAGTTGGGACAAACACTGAAGCTTTCTTT
TRBV3-1/TRBV3-2	NA	TRBD2	TRBJ2-1	CASSPTSGGRNEQFF	TGTGCCAGCAGCCCAACTAGCGGGGGGCGGAATGAGCAGTTCTTC
TRBV6-5	NA	NA	TRBJ1-5	CASSRGQNQPQHF	TGTGCCAGCAGCCGAGGACAGAATCAGCCCCAGCATTTT
TRBV5-1	NA	NA	TRBJ1-2	CASGGQFTYGYTF	TGCGCCAGCGGCGGACAGTTTACCTATGGCTACACCTTC
TRBV10-3	NA	TRBD1	TRBJ1-3	CAATGQLDSGNTIYF	TGTGCCGCCACGGGACAGTTAGACTCTGGAAACACCATATATTTT
TRBV6-4	NA	NA	TRBJ2-3	CASSRREADTQYF	TGTGCCAGCAGCCGCAGGGAAGCAGATACGCAGTATTTT
TRBV7-8	NA	NA	TRBJ1-4	CASSIFGTQSSNEKLFF	TGTGCCAGCAGCATTTTCGGGACCCAGTCGTCTAATGAAAAACTGTTTTTT
TRBV27	NA	NA	TRBJ1-1	CASSPAMNTEAFF	TGTGCCAGCAGTCCGGCCATGAACACTGAAGCTTTCTTT
TRBV9	NA	NA	TRBJ1-6	CASSAGVRTNNSPLHF	TGTGCCAGCAGCGCGGGAGTTCGGACAAATAATTCACCCCTCCACTTT
TRBV29-1	NA	NA	TRBJ1-1	CSVEDLGEAFF	TGCAGCGTTGAAGATTTAGGGGAAGCTTTCTTT
TRBV6-1	NA	TRBD1	TRBJ1-6	CASSERRARGLSPLHF	TGTGCCAGCAGCGAACGAAGGGCCAGGGGGCTGTCACCCCTCCACTTT
TRBV7-9	NA	NA	TRBJ2-7	CASSLERGEQYF	TGTGCCAGCAGCTTAGAAAGGGGCGAGCAGTACTTC
TRBV28	NA	TRBD1	TRBJ2-7	CASSFDRGPPSYEQYF	TGTGCCAGCAGTTTTGACAGGGGACCCCCTTCATACGAGCAGTACTTC
TRBV5-1	once	NA	TRBJ2-5	CASSVTGGDQETQYF	TGCGCCAGCAGCGTGACAGGAGGCGACCAAGAGACCCAGTACTTC
TRBV2	NA	TRBD1	TRBJ1-4	CASSATGGSEKLFF	TGTGCCAGCAGCGCCACAGGGGGTAGTGAAAAACTGTTTTTT
TRBV11-3	NA	TRBD1	TRBJ1-3	CASSPGTGAGNTIYF	TGTGCCAGCAGCCCCGGGACAGGGGCTGGAAACACCATATATTTT
TRBV7-2	NA	NA	TRBJ2-1	CASSEDNEQFF	TGTGCCAGCAGCGAGGACAATGAGCAGTTCTTC
TRBV11-2	medium-sized	TRBD2	TRBJ2-7	CASSKASGGYEQYF	TGTGCCAGCAGCAAGGCGAGCGGGGGATACGAGCAGTACTTC
TRBV6-6	NA	TRBD1	TRBJ1-1	CASSYWPSGGTEAFF	TGTGCCAGCAGTTACTGGCCTTCAGGGGGCACTGAAGCTTTCTTT
TRBV19	NA	TRBD1	TRBJ1-4	CASSEDRGDEKLFF	TGTGCCAGTAGTGAGGACAGGGGAGACGAAAAACTGTTTTTT